The table lists the clone carrying this T cell receptor beta chain with a few counts. The antigen is unknown. This sample is drawn from a study of T cells after yellow fever vaccination. About the research overall: With SMART-Seq v4 Ultra Low Input, the fractions containing low cell numbers were prepared.

Points from the study as a whole: Clonotype sharing between CD4 and CD8 compartments was small.

Conversion of TCR transcripts into cDNA relied on 5'RACE template switching, which added a universal primer site and UMIs. MiXCR was run by TCRdb on the 5' RACE reads, yielding one entry per CDR3 protein. Of approximately 550,000 distinct CDR3 sequences in the sample, roughly 12% were seen once. V shed 3 bases, J shed 6 bases, and the junction held 12 bases outside the gene matches. CDR3 size: 16 residues. Germline values: CDR1 SGHTA, CDR2 FQGNSA. The sequence derives from a man younger than 40 who received the YFV17D yellow fever vaccine. The rearrangement uses TRBV7-2 and TRBJ2-7; the match to TRBD1 covers 9 bases. The source was PBMCs, collected on the day of the yellow fever booster vaccination. The CDR3 nucleotides read TGTGCCAGCAGCTTCCCGTCCGGGACAGGGAACTGCGAGCAGTACTTC. Its translation is CASSFPSGTGNCEQYF.